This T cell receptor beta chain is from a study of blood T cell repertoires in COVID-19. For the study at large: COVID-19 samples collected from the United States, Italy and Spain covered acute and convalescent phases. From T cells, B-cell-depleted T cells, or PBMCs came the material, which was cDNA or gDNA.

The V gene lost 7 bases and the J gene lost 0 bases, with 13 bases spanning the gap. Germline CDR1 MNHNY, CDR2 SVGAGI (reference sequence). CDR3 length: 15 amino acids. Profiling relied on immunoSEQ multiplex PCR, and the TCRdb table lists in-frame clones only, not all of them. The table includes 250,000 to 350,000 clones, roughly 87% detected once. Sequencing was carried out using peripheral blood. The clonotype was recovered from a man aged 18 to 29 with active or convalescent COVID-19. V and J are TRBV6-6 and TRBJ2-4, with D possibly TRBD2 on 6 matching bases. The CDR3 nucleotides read TGTGCCAGCACCAACCAGGGACTAGCCAAAAACATTCAGTACTTC. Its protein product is CASTNQGLAKNIQYF.